These 16 T cell receptor beta chains came from one sample sequenced in a study of blood T cell repertoires in COVID-19. Profiling relied on immunoSEQ multiplex PCR, and the TCRdb table lists in-frame clones only, not all of them. The sample has a few hundred thousand clones, 85% seen once; the top ten hold roughly 3.9%. The sequencing sample was made of peripheral blood. These receptors came from a woman under 30 with acute or convalescent COVID-19.

CDR3 loop: CASSFSGRLTEAFF. DNA for the CDR3: TGTGCCAGCAGCTTTTCAGGGCGGTTGACTGAAGCTTTCTTT. This chain links TRBV7-3 with TRBJ1-1; D is possibly TRBD1 (5 bases). CDR1 is SGHTA, CDR2 FQGTGA, per germline. The CDR3 is 14 amino acids. Between the trimmed V and J ends, which lost 3 bases and 5 bases, there was a span of 13 bases.

The chain employs TRBV30 and TRBJ2-7; D unclear. The germline CDR1 and CDR2 sequences are GTSNPN and SVGIG (reference sequence). The V and J ends lost 1 base and 7 bases respectively, with 11 bases between them. The CDR3 contains 12 residues. CDR3 nucleotides: TGTGCCTGGAGTGCGTCTGCACGGGAGCAGTACTTC. It specifies CAWSASAREQYF. Together with reference TRBV30 and TRBJ2-7, the CDR3 gives the full variable domain: SQTIHQWPATLVQPVGSPLSLECTVEGTSNPNLYWYRQAAGRGLQLLFYSVGIGQISSEVPQNLSASRPQDRQFILSSKKLLLSDSGFYLCAWSASAREQYFGPGTRLTVT.

V usage is TRBV6-6 and J usage is TRBJ2-1; possibly TRBD2 for D (6 bases). This CDR3 comprises 15 residues. CDR1 MNHNY and CDR2 SVGAGI come from the germline V gene (reference sequence). V gave up 5 bases and J gave up 4 bases, with 15 bases separating them. This CDR3 reads CASSALGTLYNEQFF. In DNA form, the CDR3 reads TGTGCCAGCAGTGCCCTCGGGACTTTATACAATGAGCAGTTCTTC.

This sequence joins TRBV5-1 and TRBJ2-2, with D possibly TRBD2 on 6 matching bases. Trimming removed 4 bases from V and 2 bases from J, with 12 bases in between. There are 15 residues in the CDR3. From germline, CDR1 is SGHRS and CDR2 YFSETQ. The CDR3 DNA is TGCGCCAGCAGCATGGGACTGCCTAACACCGGGGAGCTGTTTTTT. This codes for CASSMGLPNTGELFF.

The genes are TRBV24-1 and TRBJ1-5, with 7 nucleotides matching TRBD1. The CDR3 has 15 amino acids. CDR1 is KGHDR and CDR2 is SFDVKD in the germline V gene. V was pared by 5 bases and J by 7 bases, with 10 bases of the junction left unmatched. This chain's CDR3 is CATSVGSQGDQPQHF. CDR3 DNA sequence: TGTGCCACCAGTGTCGGCTCCCAGGGGGACCAGCCCCAGCATTTT.

This clone appeared a single time. The chain joins TRBV2 to TRBJ1-2; D may be TRBD1 (6 bases). The V gene's germline CDR1 is SNHLY and CDR2 FYNNEI. The CDR3 contains 13 residues. V lost 4 bases and J 2 bases, leaving 8 bases between the germline ends. CDR3 DNA: TGTGCCAGCAGTGGGACAGAGAACTATGGCTACACCTTC. This encodes CASSGTENYGYTF. The variable domain in full, with the rest retrieved from reference TRBV2 and TRBJ1-2, is EPEVTQTPSHQVTQMGQEVILRCVPISNHLYFYWYRQILGQKVEFLVSFYNNEISEKSEIFDDQFSVERPDGSNFTLKIRSTKLEDSAMYFCASSGTENYGYTFGSGTRLTVV.

The V call is TRBV4-1, the J call TRBJ1-2, with D possibly being TRBD1 (5 bases). From germline, CDR1 is MGHRA and CDR2 YSYEKL. Trimming took off 0 bases at V and 5 bases at J, with 19 bases between the two ends. The CDR3 is 17 amino acids. The CDR3 reads CASSQDWAKGKRYGYTF. The CDR3 DNA follows: TGCGCCAGCAGCCAAGATTGGGCGAAGGGGAAAAGGTATGGCTACACCTTC.

This chain connects TRBV2 to TRBJ1-2; 7 bases match TRBD1. The CDR3 loop spans 17 amino acids. V lost 2 bases and J lost 4; bases outside the gene matches: 13. Germline V lookup: CDR1 SNHLY, CDR2 FYNNEI. The DNA for the CDR3 is TGTGCCAGCAGTGAATCCGGGGGCATACAGGGGATCTATGGCTACACCTTC. Amino acids: CASSESGGIQGIYGYTF.

The J gene is TRBJ1-4, the V gene TRBV4-2; D is perhaps TRBD1 (5 bases). Trimming took 0 bases from V and 5 from J, leaving 19 bases between them. Germline V gene data show CDR1 as LGHNA and CDR2 as YNFKEQ. The CDR3 extends over 18 amino acids. CDR3 sequence (DNA): TGTGCCAGCAGCCAAGATTCTGAAATACAGGAAGACAATGAAAAACTGTTTTTT. Protein: CASSQDSEIQEDNEKLFF.

The rearrangement joins TRBV20-1 to TRBJ1-2; D is perhaps TRBD1 (5 bases). V was pared by 3 bases and J by 3 bases, with 11 bases between. Germline-derived CDR1 and CDR2 are DFQATT and SNEGSKA (reference sequence). This CDR3 contains 13 residues. The DNA for the CDR3 is TGCAGTGCTAGTGAGGGGCTCGACTATGGCTACACCTTC. Translated: CSASEGLDYGYTF.

This CDR3 is CASSVGASLNYGYTF. In DNA form, the CDR3 reads TGTGCCAGCAGCGTAGGGGCATCACTGAACTATGGCTACACCTTC. This rearrangement joins TRBV9 to TRBJ1-2; D not certain. The CDR3 contains 15 residues. V shed 0 bases and J shed 2 bases, with 11 bases lying between them. Germline lookup yields CDR1 SGDLS and CDR2 YYNGEE. Drawing the rest from reference TRBV9 and TRBJ1-2, the complete variable domain is DSGVTQTPKHLITATGQRVTLRCSPRSGDLSVYWYQQSLDQGLQFLIQYYNGEERAKGNILERFSAQQFPDLHSELNLSSLELGDSALYFCASSVGASLNYGYTFGSGTRLTVV.

V is TRBV15 and J is TRBJ1-1, with 7 bases that match TRBD1. The CDR3 is made up of 15 amino acids. J gave up 1 base and V 3 bases, and 5 bases lay outside the gene matches. In germline, CDR1 is LNHNV, CDR2 YYDKDF (reference sequence). The CDR3 region is CATSSRQGSNTEAFF. CDR3 sequence (DNA): TGTGCCACCAGCAGCCGACAGGGATCGAACACTGAAGCTTTCTTT.

The J gene is TRBJ2-1, the V gene TRBV5-1; 9 bases are a match to TRBD1. V trimming: 0 bases; J trimming: 7 bases; junction bases outside the gene matches: 5. The CDR3 consists of 15 residues. CDR1 SGHRS and CDR2 YFSETQ come from the germline V gene. Here the CDR3 DNA reads TGCGCCAGCAGCTTGGGGGGGACAGGGATGAATGAGCAGTTCTTC. Translation: CASSLGGTGMNEQFF.

The chain employs TRBV10-3 and TRBJ1-1; D is unresolved. Germline CDR1 ENHRY, CDR2 SYGVKD. This CDR3 has 12 amino acids. Between the trimmed V and J ends, which lost 7 bases and 2 bases, there was a span of 8 bases. The CDR3 DNA is TGTGCCATCAACCGGGATAACACTGAAGCTTTCTTT. It codes for CAINRDNTEAFF.

This clone is a singleton in its sample. This rearrangement joins TRBV14 to TRBJ1-1; unclear D gene. The CDR3 spans 15 residues. Trimming left V 1 base short and J 0 bases short, with 9 bases between. Germline lookup yields CDR1 SGHDN and CDR2 FVKESK. The CDR3 nucleotides read TGTGCCAGCAGCCAAGGGGCTGGGTTGAACACTGAAGCTTTCTTT. The encoded protein is CASSQGAGLNTEAFF.

The chain has TRBV3-1 (or the pseudogene TRBV3-2) and TRBJ2-6; TRBD1 matches 9 bases. Losses at the gene ends were 6 bases for V and 0 bases for J; bases not matched to a gene: 12. CDR3 length equals 19 residues. The germline gives CDR1 LGHDT, CDR2 YNNKEL (reference sequence). This chain's CDR3 is CASRSQPGQGISGANVLTF. The CDR3 DNA reads TGTGCCAGCAGATCACAACCGGGACAGGGTATCTCTGGGGCCAACGTCCTGACTTTC.